This entry describes one T cell receptor beta chain. What it binds is unknown. The data belong to a study of T cell responses to AZD1222 COVID-19 vaccine. Findings and limits, study-wide: Donor demographics were predominantly white British with a female majority; clonal diversity may be underestimated.

This CDR3 spans 14 amino acids. With 3 bases clipped from V and 6 bases from J, the junction kept 4 bases outside the gene matches. Germline V gives CDR1 LNHDA, CDR2 SQIVND (reference sequence). Libraries were prepared by immunoSEQ multiplex PCR; TCRdb keeps only in-frame clonotypes and omits some of them. In the table there are approximately 110,000 clones, more than 75% of which are singletons. The source of this sequence is an adult in good health. V is TRBV19 and J is TRBJ2-1; 8 bases are shared with TRBD1. This material consisted of peripheral blood, taken on day 0 of AZD1222 vaccination. This CDR3 is CASSIRQGFNEQFF. CDR3 in DNA: TGTGCCAGTAGTATCAGACAGGGGTTCAATGAGCAGTTCTTC.